This T cell receptor beta chain was retrieved from a study of blood T cell repertoires in COVID-19. Here immunoSEQ multiplex PCR was the method, and the copy in TCRdb shows in-frame clones only, minus some. The sample includes 300,000 to 400,000 clones, 90% of them seen just once. Germline CDR1 is SGHTA and CDR2 is FQGNSA. The V and J ends lost 1 base and 4 bases respectively, with 14 bases between them. The length of the CDR3 is 16 residues. This clone was observed a single time. This sequence joins TRBV7-2 and TRBJ1-3, with D maybe TRBD1 (6 bases). The sequencing input was PBMCs or T cells enriched from blood (not recorded which). The receptor was derived from a man between 60 and 75 years old who had recovered from COVID-19. The DNA for the CDR3 is TGTGCCAGCAGCTTAGTAGCAGGGGCAGTAGGAAACACCATATATTTT. It translates to CASSLVAGAVGNTIYF.